This record looks at one TCR beta chain sequence and its context. From the 5' RACE reads, TCRdb called clonotypes with MiXCR, one entry per CDR3 protein. The top ten hold less than 3% of the sample, which has some 82,000 distinct CDR3 sequences, about 12% seen once. The entry originates in a study of early T cells in non-severe SARS-CoV-2 infection. The specimen sequenced was whole blood. This sequence was found in an adult who was a healthcare worker with PCR-confirmed SARS-CoV-2 infection or an uninfected control (not recorded which).

The CDR3 here is CASSQARSYEQYF. CDR3 DNA: TGTGCCAGCAGCCAAGCGCGCTCCTACGAGCAGTACTTC. The rearrangement joins TRBV14 to TRBJ2-7; D uncertain. The V end lost 1 base, the J end lost 0 bases, and 4 bases lay between the germline ends. The CDR3 extends over 13 amino acids. Looked up from germline, CDR1 is SGHDN and CDR2 is FVKESK.